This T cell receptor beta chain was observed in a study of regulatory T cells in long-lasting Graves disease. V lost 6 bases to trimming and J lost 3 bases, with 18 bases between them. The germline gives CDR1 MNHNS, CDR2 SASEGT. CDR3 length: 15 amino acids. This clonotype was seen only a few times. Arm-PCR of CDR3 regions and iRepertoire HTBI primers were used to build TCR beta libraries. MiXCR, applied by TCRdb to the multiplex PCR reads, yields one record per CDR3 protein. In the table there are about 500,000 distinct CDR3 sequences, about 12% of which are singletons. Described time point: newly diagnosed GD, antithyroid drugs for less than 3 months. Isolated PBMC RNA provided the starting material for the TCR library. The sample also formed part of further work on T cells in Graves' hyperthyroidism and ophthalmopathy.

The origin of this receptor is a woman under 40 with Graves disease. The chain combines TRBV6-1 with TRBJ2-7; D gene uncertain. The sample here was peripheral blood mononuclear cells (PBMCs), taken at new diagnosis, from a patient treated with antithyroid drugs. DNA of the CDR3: TGTGCCAGCAGCACGGCAGGCCCTGTCAACTACGAGCAGTACTTC. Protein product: CASSTAGPVNYEQYF.